Listed below are T cell receptor beta chains from one sample, sequenced in a study of beta chain features in type 1 diabetes. Sequencing was performed with immunoSEQ multiplex PCR; in TCRdb, only in-frame clones are kept and a portion is missing. The sample lists just over 450,000 clones; about 32% were seen once. The sequenced sample consisted of naive CD4+ T cells from blood. The receptors originated from a young man in good health. CDR3s include the opening cysteine and the closing phenylalanine or tryptophan. A D gene is named only where the DNA matches it firmly. Expanded clones get a size class; other rows say once, few or many, or leave the size out.

TGTCTACGGTTGCGGACCTACAATGAGCAGTTCTTC	CLRLRTYNEQFF	-	TRBV4-2	TRBJ2-1	-
TGTGCCTGGAGCGAGACAGGGTACGGTGGCTACACCTTC	CAWSETGYGGYTF	TRBD1	TRBV30	TRBJ1-2	few
TGTGCCAGCAGAGACCTCGGGGGCATGGGGACCCAGTACTTC	CASRDLGGMGTQYF	-	TRBV7-9	TRBJ2-5	-
TGTGCCAGCAGCTATAGCGGGAGAGGCCACAATGAGCAGTTCTTC	CASSYSGRGHNEQFF	TRBD2	TRBV7-3	TRBJ2-1	-
TGTGCCTGGAGGGACAGGGGGCGTAGCAATCAGCCCCAGCATTTT	CAWRDRGRSNQPQHF	TRBD1	TRBV30	TRBJ1-5	-
TGCAGCGTTGGGGCAGCAAAATCCTTTTACAATGAGCAGTTCTTC	CSVGAAKSFYNEQFF	-	TRBV29-1	TRBJ2-1	few
TGTGCCACCCTGACTAGCGGGAGGCGCGAGCAGTTCTTC	CATLTSGRREQFF	TRBD2	TRBV19	TRBJ2-1	-
TGTGCCACCAGCAGAGGCCCGGGACAGGGTGGGGATACGCAGTATTTT	CATSRGPGQGGDTQYF	TRBD1	TRBV15	TRBJ2-3	-
TGTGCCAGCAGCCAACGGAAGGGGTCCGCAGATACGCAGTATTTT	CASSQRKGSADTQYF	-	TRBV4-2	TRBJ2-3	-
TGTGCCAGTAGATCGGGATCCTCGAACACTGAAGCTTTCTTT	CASRSGSSNTEAFF	-	TRBV19	TRBJ1-1	-
TGTGCCAGCTCATTGATCCGGGACGGTGAAGCTTTCTTT	CASSLIRDGEAFF	-	TRBV18	TRBJ1-1	-
TGTGCCAGCAGCTTAACAGGGATTTACTCCTACAATGAGCAGTTCTTC	CASSLTGIYSYNEQFF	-	TRBV7-8	TRBJ2-1	-
TGTGCCAGCAGTGAAAACCCATCCAACACTGAAGCTTTCTTT	CASSENPSNTEAFF	-	TRBV25-1	TRBJ1-1	-
TGTGCCAGCAGTCGGGACAGGGGGACCTACGAGCAGTACTTC	CASSRDRGTYEQYF	TRBD1	TRBV4-2	TRBJ2-7	-
TGTGCCAGCAGCCTCGAATGGGGCGCGGAGACCCAGTACTTC	CASSLEWGAETQYF	-	TRBV6-1	TRBJ2-5	-
TGTGCCAGCAGCCAAACGGCCAGCCGCCAAGAGACCCAGTACTTC	CASSQTASRQETQYF	-	TRBV7-2	TRBJ2-5	-
TGTGCCAGCTCACCACCGCTAGCGGAGAGCGATGAGCAGTTCTTC	CASSPPLAESDEQFF	TRBD2	TRBV18	TRBJ2-1	-
TGTGCCAGTAGTACGGAGACGGGCGAGCAGTACTTC	CASSTETGEQYF	-	TRBV19	TRBJ2-7	-
TGCAGCGTTGATGTCAGGGCGGGAGAGCAGTACTTC	CSVDVRAGEQYF	TRBD2	TRBV29-1	TRBJ2-5	-
TGTGCCAGCAGCTTAGTGGGCGGAAACGGGACCCAGTACTTC	CASSLVGGNGTQYF	-	TRBV7-6	TRBJ2-5	-
TGTGCCAGCAGCTCAAGGACAGAAACAGATACGCAGTATTTT	CASSSRTETDTQYF	-	TRBV7-8	TRBJ2-3	-
TGTGCCGAACGAAGTAACTATGGCTACACCTTC	CAERSNYGYTF	-	TRBV28	TRBJ1-2	-
TGTGCCTGGAGTGTACCTGGTCTGAGGAACACTGAAGCTTTCTTT	CAWSVPGLRNTEAFF	-	TRBV30	TRBJ1-1	-
TGCGCCAGCAGCTTAACTGGCGTCCTGACTTTC	CASSLTGVLTF	-	TRBV5-1	TRBJ2-6	-
TGTGCCTGGAGTATGGGGGAAAACATTCAGTACTTC	CAWSMGENIQYF	-	TRBV30	TRBJ2-4	few
TGTGCCAGCAGACCCACGGGACTTAAAAACACCGGGGAGCTGTTTTTT	CASRPTGLKNTGELFF	-	TRBV7-9	TRBJ2-2	-
TGTGCCAGCAGCCCGGGACAGGGAGATCAGCCCCAGCATTTT	CASSPGQGDQPQHF	TRBD1	TRBV28	TRBJ1-5	-
TGTGCCAGCTCACCACTCCTAGCGGGAGGTGGTTACAATGAGCAGTTCTTC	CASSPLLAGGGYNEQFF	TRBD2	TRBV18	TRBJ2-1	-
TGTGCCAGCAACATGGGACTAGACATGGCTACGCAGTATTTT	CASNMGLDMATQYF	TRBD2	TRBV28	TRBJ2-3	-
TGTGCCAGCAGCTTAGAGAGGGTAGTCCCTGAAGCTTTCTTT	CASSLERVVPEAFF	-	TRBV11-2	TRBJ1-1	-
TGTGCCAGCAGAGACGGACAGGTCACCGGGGAGCTGTTTTTT	CASRDGQVTGELFF	TRBD1	TRBV25-1	TRBJ2-2	-
TGTGCCAGCAGTTATCGGGGAGTCGGCATATACGAGCAGTACTTC	CASSYRGVGIYEQYF	-	TRBV6-5	TRBJ2-7	-
TGTGCCAGCAGTTTCGGGGGCCGGGAGACCCAGTACTTC	CASSFGGRETQYF	-	TRBV28	TRBJ2-5	-